This T cell receptor (beta chain) came from a study of T cell responses to AZD1222 COVID-19 vaccine. Here immunoSEQ multiplex PCR was the method, and the copy in TCRdb shows in-frame clones only, minus some. Among 140,000 or so clones listed, around 94% were seen once. Details on this clone: The antigen is unknown.

Whole-study findings and limits: Donors in the cohort were predominantly white British and more often female, and clonal diversity was possibly underestimated. Baseline seropositivity characterized only a handful of AZD1222 recipients. An increase in Spike-specific TCR breadth and depth was observed after two AZD1222 doses.

The material was peripheral blood, obtained after recovery from COVID-19. This receptor was taken from an adult who had recovered from COVID-19.

For the CDR3, the DNA is TGTGCCAGCTCACCGTGGAGGGTTCGGGTAACTAACTATGGCTACACCTTC. Translating gives CASSPWRVRVTNYGYTF. The chain has TRBV18 and TRBJ1-2; D is ambiguous. The germline V gene has CDR1 KGHSH and CDR2 LQKENI. The CDR3 loop spans 17 amino acids. Trimming stripped 3 bases from V and 0 bases from J, with 17 bases between.